The 31 T cell receptor beta chains presented below share a single source sample, sequenced in a study of blood T cell repertoires in COVID-19. The protocol was immunoSEQ multiplex PCR, while the TCRdb copy is restricted to in-frame clones and leaves out a portion. The sample lists about 300,000 clones, over 70% occurring once. Sequenced: peripheral blood. All receptors derive from a woman between 50 and 59 years old with acute or convalescent COVID-19.

V usage is TRBV5-4 and J usage is TRBJ1-6; the D gene is possibly TRBD1 (6 bases). The ends were cut back, 4 bases at V and 8 bases at J, with 16 bases in the middle. The CDR3 consists of 15 residues. Germline values: CDR1 SGHNT, CDR2 YYREEE (reference sequence). The CDR3 DNA sequence: TGTGCCAGCAGCACCGGACAGCAGAAGTATTCACCCCTCCACTTT. Its translation: CASSTGQQKYSPLHF.

The chain employs TRBV3-1 (or the pseudogene TRBV3-2) and TRBJ1-3, with D possibly being TRBD1 (6 bases). Germline values: CDR1 LGHDT, CDR2 YNNKEL (reference sequence). The CDR3 is 14 amino acids. V was clipped by 10 bases and J by 0 bases, with 13 bases between them. The CDR3 DNA is TGTGCCACTGAAGGGGGTGCCTCTGGAAACACCATATATTTT. Its translation is CATEGGASGNTIYF.

There are a few counts of this clone. J is TRBJ1-1 and V is TRBV2, with 10 nucleotides matching TRBD1. This CDR3 has 14 residues. V was clipped by 4 bases and J by 1 base; unmatched bases: 0. Looked up from germline, CDR1 is SNHLY and CDR2 is FYNNEI. The CDR3, as DNA: TGTGCCAGCAGTGGACAGGGGGCGAACACTGAAGCTTTCTTT. It yields the protein CASSGQGANTEAFF.

V is TRBV27 and J is TRBJ1-5; 10 bases match TRBD1. J gave up 1 base and V 5 bases, and 14 bases lay outside the gene matches. Germline V gene sequence: CDR1 MNHEY, CDR2 SMNVEV (reference sequence). This CDR3 region has 19 residues. The CDR3 sequence is CASSPRQGQGIGSNQPQHF. CDR3 sequence (DNA): TGTGCCAGCAGTCCAAGGCAGGGACAGGGGATCGGGAGCAATCAGCCCCAGCATTTT.

V usage is TRBV7-7 and J usage is TRBJ1-1, with 7 bases lining up with TRBD1. CDR1 and CDR2 from the germline V gene are SSHAT and FNYEAQ (reference sequence). V shed 7 bases, J shed 0 bases, and the junction held 8 bases outside the gene matches. The CDR3 covers 15 residues. The CDR3 sequence: CASTPPGTVNTEAFF. The CDR3 DNA follows: TGTGCCAGCACCCCGCCCGGGACAGTGAACACTGAAGCTTTCTTT.

The rearrangement links TRBV7-9 to TRBJ1-2; maybe TRBD1 (6 bases). The CDR3 is 15 amino acids. From germline, CDR1 is SEHNR and CDR2 FQNEAQ (reference sequence). Trimming took off 6 bases at V and 7 bases at J, with 21 bases between the two ends. This CDR3 reads CASSLPGHLETGYTF. The DNA for the CDR3 is TGTGCCAGCAGTTTACCGGGACACCTAGAGACTGGCTACACCTTC.

V and J are TRBV6-5 and TRBJ1-1, with D possibly TRBD1 on 5 matching bases. The CDR3 has 15 residues. CDR1 MNHEY and CDR2 SVGAGI come from the germline V gene. Trimming stripped 6 bases from V and 3 bases from J, with 17 bases between. This chain's CDR3 is CASRLSQVGYTEAFF. Written as DNA, the CDR3 is TGTGCCAGCAGGCTCTCACAGGTAGGGTACACTGAAGCTTTCTTT.

This chain links TRBV29-1 with TRBJ2-1; D is ambiguous. This CDR3 region has 11 residues. In germline, CDR1 is SQVTM, CDR2 ANQGSEA. The ends were cut back, 4 bases at V and 5 bases at J, with 6 bases in the middle. The CDR3 sequence is CSVVLNNEQFF. The CDR3 coding sequence is TGCAGCGTTGTTCTAAACAATGAGCAGTTCTTC.

The chain joins TRBV6-6 to TRBJ1-6; the D is unclear. The V and J ends lost 2 bases and 9 bases respectively, with 8 bases between them. This CDR3 is 13 amino acids long. Germline loops: CDR1 MNHNY, CDR2 SVGAGI (reference sequence). The CDR3 region has the DNA TGTGCCAGCAGTTACATCCCGGGTTCACCCCTCCACTTT. Protein product: CASSYIPGSPLHF.

This clone occurred once. The V call is TRBV30, the J call TRBJ1-1; 7 bases align to TRBD1. CDR1 GTSNPN and CDR2 SVGIG come from the germline V gene (reference sequence). This CDR3 contains 13 residues. V dropped 3 bases and J dropped 1; count of bases not matched to a gene: 2. The CDR3 nucleotides are TGTGCCTGGAGGGGACAGTGGAACACTGAAGCTTTCTTT. It codes for CAWRGQWNTEAFF.

The genes are TRBV20-1 and TRBJ2-5; 8 bases are a match to TRBD1. J was trimmed by 5 bases and V by 8 bases; bases with no gene match: 4. CDR3 length equals 11 residues. Germline values: CDR1 DFQATT, CDR2 SNEGSKA (reference sequence). The CDR3 here is CSTDRAETQYF. The CDR3 region has the DNA TGCAGTACGGACAGGGCCGAGACCCAGTACTTC.

The chain's CDR3 is CASSYSTGQGGYTF. The DNA for the CDR3 is TGTGCCAGCAGTTACTCGACTGGACAGGGAGGCTACACCTTC. V is TRBV6-5 and J is TRBJ1-2; 8 bases are a match to TRBD1. Germline loops: CDR1 MNHEY, CDR2 SVGAGI. The length of the CDR3 is 14 residues. V lost 0 bases to trimming and J lost 8 bases; unmatched junction nucleotides: 5.

The chain has TRBV9 and TRBJ2-4; 10 positions agree with TRBD2. This CDR3 region has 14 residues. J was trimmed by 8 bases and V by 4 bases; bases with no gene match: 6. Germline V gene data show CDR1 as SGDLS and CDR2 as YYNGEE. CDR3 sequence reads: CASSPRTSGDIQYF. For the CDR3, the DNA is TGTGCCAGCAGCCCACGGACTAGCGGAGACATTCAGTACTTC. The full variable domain, its missing parts supplied by reference TRBV9 and TRBJ2-4, is DSGVTQTPKHLITATGQRVTLRCSPRSGDLSVYWYQQSLDQGLQFLIQYYNGEERAKGNILERFSAQQFPDLHSELNLSSLELGDSALYFCASSPRTSGDIQYFGAGTRLSVL.

This clone was counted once. The chain has TRBV6-5 and TRBJ1-5; the D gene is possibly TRBD1 (6 bases). Germline V gene data show CDR1 as MNHEY and CDR2 as SVGAGI. V lost 5 bases to trimming and J lost 7 bases, with 15 bases between them. The CDR3 extends over 14 amino acids. In nucleotides, the CDR3 is TGTGCCAGCAGTACCACAGGGCCCGGGCAGCCCCAGCATTTT. It translates to CASSTTGPGQPQHF.

CDR3 sequence (DNA): TGTGCCAGCAGCCCTGAAGGGACTAGCGGGGAAGGGGAGCAGTTCTTC. This gives the protein CASSPEGTSGEGEQFF. The gene calls are TRBV7-9 and TRBJ2-1; 13 bases agree with TRBD2. From germline, CDR1 is SEHNR and CDR2 FQNEAQ (reference sequence). The CDR3 has 16 amino acids. J gave up 10 bases and V 5 bases, and 11 bases lay outside the gene matches. The complete variable domain, with remaining parts taken from reference TRBV7-9 and TRBJ2-1, reads DTGVSQNPRHKITKRGQNVTFRCDPISEHNRLYWYRQTLGQGPEFLTYFQNEAQLEKSRLLSDRFSAERPKGSFSTLEIQRTEQGDSAMYLCASSPEGTSGEGEQFFGPGTRLTVL.

The chain uses TRBV7-2 and TRBJ2-5; TRBD2 aligns across 12 bases. The CDR3 extends over 16 amino acids. Germline CDR1 and CDR2: SGHTA and FQGNSA. The J segment lost 4 bases and the V segment lost 4 bases, leaving 7 bases of the junction unmatched. The DNA of the CDR3 is TGTGCCAGCAGCTCATCTCTAGCGGGGGGGCGAGAGACCCAGTACTTC. Translated, it gives CASSSSLAGGRETQYF. Supplemented by reference TRBV7-2 and TRBJ2-5, the full variable domain reads GAGVSQSPSNKVTEKGKDVELRCDPISGHTALYWYRQSLGQGLEFLIYFQGNSAPDKSGLPSDRFSAERTGGSVSTLTIQRTQQEDSAVYLCASSSSLAGGRETQYFGPGTRLLVL.

The gene calls are TRBV5-8 and TRBJ2-1; the D is unclear. Germline V gene sequence: CDR1 SGHTS, CDR2 YDEGEE. V was cut by 2 bases and J by 0 bases, with 9 bases left in between. The CDR3 has 15 residues. This CDR3 is CASSLLRSSYNEQFF. The DNA of the CDR3 is TGTGCCAGCAGCTTATTGAGAAGCTCCTACAATGAGCAGTTCTTC.

The rearrangement links TRBV18 to TRBJ1-3; possibly TRBD1 for D (6 bases). The CDR3 has 15 residues. Germline V gene sequence: CDR1 KGHSH, CDR2 LQKENI. Trimming removed 3 bases from V and 2 bases from J, with 11 bases in between. The CDR3 loop is CASSPSQGTGNTIYF. DNA of the CDR3: TGTGCCAGCTCACCCTCCCAGGGGACTGGAAACACCATATATTTT.

This clone was found once. The rearrangement links TRBV4-1 to TRBJ1-1, with D possibly matching TRBD1 (6 bases). In germline, CDR1 is MGHRA, CDR2 YSYEKL. V lost 5 bases and J lost 4, with 20 bases in between. The CDR3 totals 16 residues. CDR3 DNA sequence: TGCGCCAGCAGCTCAAGCCCCACAGGGACGGTCACTGAAGCTTTCTTT. Translation: CASSSSPTGTVTEAFF.

In this sample, this clone turned up once. This chain connects TRBV2 to TRBJ1-2; 8 bases align to TRBD1. After removal of 1 base from V and 8 bases from J, the junction contained 3 bases not matched to a gene. The germline CDR1 and CDR2 sequences are SNHLY and FYNNEI. The CDR3 has 13 amino acids. The CDR3, as DNA: TGTGCCAGCAGTGAAGAACAGGGGGACGGCTACACCTTC. This sequence encodes CASSEEQGDGYTF.

The chain is built from TRBV4-1 and TRBJ1-1; no clear D. Germline CDR1 and CDR2: MGHRA and YSYEKL. The germline V and J ends were trimmed by 0 bases and 1 base, with 9 bases remaining between them. This CDR3 has 15 amino acids. CDR3 sequence: CASSQEIEKNTEAFF. The CDR3 DNA sequence: TGCGCCAGCAGCCAAGAAATAGAGAAGAACACTGAAGCTTTCTTT.

As DNA, the CDR3 is TGTGCCAGCAGTGAAGACAGGGACACTGAAGCTTTCTTT. This translates into CASSEDRDTEAFF. The chain couples TRBV2 to TRBJ1-1, with D perhaps matching TRBD1 (6 bases). V shed 1 base and J shed 3 bases, with 6 bases lying between them. From germline, CDR1 is SNHLY and CDR2 FYNNEI. The length of the CDR3 is 13 residues.

This clone showed up just once. This sample includes further DNA sequences coding for the same CDR3. The V and J genes are TRBV20-1 and TRBJ1-1; the D is unclear. This CDR3 has 11 amino acids. Per germline, CDR1 DFQATT and CDR2 SNEGSKA (reference sequence). Deletions cut 4 bases from V and 5 bases from J, with 8 bases between. Here the CDR3 reads CSAKGGTEAFF. CDR3 bases: TGCAGTGCTAAGGGAGGAACTGAAGCTTTCTTT.

This CDR3 reads CASSFLGQGKNIQYF. CDR3 coding DNA: TGTGCCAGCAGTTTTTTGGGACAGGGAAAAAACATTCAGTACTTC. The genes are TRBV27 and TRBJ2-4; 9 positions match TRBD1. Trimming removed 3 bases from V and 4 bases from J; junction bases left unmatched: 4. Germline loops: CDR1 MNHEY, CDR2 SMNVEV (reference sequence). The CDR3 contains 15 residues.

The chain employs TRBV4-2 and TRBJ1-4; the match to TRBD1 covers 9 bases. The CDR3 is 19 residues long. V trimming: 4 bases; J trimming: 4 bases; junction bases outside the gene matches: 16. Germline assignment: CDR1 LGHNA and CDR2 YNFKEQ. Here the CDR3 reads CASSPQEGQGFTGNEKLFF. The CDR3 region has the DNA TGTGCCAGCAGCCCGCAGGAGGGACAGGGTTTTACGGGTAATGAAAAACTGTTTTTT.

The chain employs TRBV6-5 and TRBJ2-1, with 11 bases matching TRBD2. J was trimmed by 4 bases and V by 2 bases; bases with no gene match: 4. CDR3 length: 16 residues. The germline V gene has CDR1 MNHEY and CDR2 SVGAGI. CDR3 in DNA: TGTGCCAGCAGTTACCAACTAGCGGGAGCATACAATGAGCAGTTCTTC. Translating it yields CASSYQLAGAYNEQFF.

The chain combines TRBV2 with TRBJ2-7, with 7 bases identical to TRBD1. Germline CDR1 is SNHLY and CDR2 is FYNNEI. The CDR3 sequence is 13 residues long. The J segment lost 3 bases and the V segment lost 4 bases, leaving 3 bases of the junction unmatched. CDR3 coding DNA: TGTGCCAGCAGTGGACAGGGTAACTACGAGCAGTACGTC. Translation: CASSGQGNYEQYV.

The rearrangement joins TRBV6-5 to TRBJ1-1, with D uncertain. V was cut by 7 bases and J by 4 bases, with 16 bases left in between. Germline-derived CDR1 and CDR2 are MNHEY and SVGAGI. CDR3 size: 14 residues. CDR3 region: CASIYSRGATEAFF. CDR3 DNA sequence: TGTGCCAGCATCTACTCCCGTGGAGCCACTGAAGCTTTCTTT.

The J gene is TRBJ2-1, the V gene TRBV27; no clear D. Germline values: CDR1 MNHEY, CDR2 SMNVEV (reference sequence). This CDR3 region has 11 residues. The V gene lost 8 bases and the J gene lost 9 bases, with 11 bases spanning the gap. CDR3 nucleotide sequence: TGTGCCAGCGGCAGGCTTGGTGAGCAGTTCTTC. This gives the protein CASGRLGEQFF.

The chain employs TRBV28 and TRBJ1-1, with a tentative D call TRBD1 (5 bases). Germline CDR1 is MDHEN and CDR2 is SYDVKM. The CDR3 totals 14 residues. V was shortened by 6 bases and J by 7 bases, with 18 bases between the two germline ends. CDR3 amino acids: CASSPIGVQDEAFF. CDR3 nucleotides: TGTGCCAGCAGCCCAATAGGCGTACAGGATGAAGCTTTCTTT.

The chain combines TRBV14 with TRBJ2-2; no firm D call. The CDR3 has 14 residues. V gave up 7 bases and J gave up 5 bases, with 14 bases separating them. Germline loops: CDR1 SGHDN, CDR2 FVKESK. CDR3: CASNLGVRTGELFF. In DNA form, the CDR3 reads TGTGCCAGCAACCTTGGAGTTAGGACCGGGGAGCTGTTTTTT.